These 7 T cell receptor beta chains came from one sample sequenced in a study of T cells in women clearing cervical HPV infection. The data were produced by immunoSEQ multiplex PCR, yet TCRdb's version contains in-frame clones alone and is incomplete. The specimen's table records approximately 26,000 clones. The sample consisted of blood buffy coat. These receptors originate from a woman between 18 and 75 years old with a cervical HPV16 infection that either progressed to CIN3+ or cleared (not recorded which).

To note about this clone: The read is 3 residues too short to cover the CDR3 end, so that end is filled in from the germline J gene. The chain employs TRBV5-1 and TRBJ2-5, with D perhaps matching TRBD1 (6 bases). CDR1 and CDR2 from the germline V gene are SGHRS and YFSETQ. V shed 0 bases and J shed 4 bases, with 13 bases lying between them. The CDR3 covers 15 residues. The CDR3 sequence: CASSLAGSRGETQYF. Partial CDR3 DNA: TGCGCCAGCAGCTTGGCGGGTAGCAGGGGAGAGACC.

Remarks on this clone: The read ends 3 residues early relative to the CDR3; the germline J gene fills the gap. V gene TRBV5-1 combines with J gene TRBJ2-3, with D perhaps matching TRBD2 (7 bases). The V gene's germline CDR1 is SGHRS and CDR2 YFSETQ. The CDR3 has 20 residues. Between the trimmed V and J ends, which lost 0 bases and 1 base, there was a span of 24 bases. CDR3 sequence: CASSLGPPRGRGGGTDTQYF. Incomplete CDR3 DNA: TGCGCCAGCAGCTTGGGCCCCCCCCGCGGGAGAGGGGGGGGCACAGATACG.

With regard to this clone: With the read ending 3 residues before the CDR3 end, the germline J gene is used to fill in that end. This rearrangement joins TRBV18 to TRBJ1-1, with D perhaps TRBD1 (5 bases). This CDR3 has 18 amino acids. Germline CDR1 KGHSH, CDR2 LQKENI. Trimming took 2 bases from V and 3 from J, leaving 22 bases between them. CDR3 sequence reads: CASSPFQELGPQDTEAFF. CDR3 bases read: TGTGCCAGCTCACCATTTCAGGAATTGGGGCCCCAGGACACTGAA.

For this clone: Read coverage stops 3 residues before the CDR3 terminus; the germline J gene supplies the remainder. The chain has TRBV14 and TRBJ2-1, with TRBD1 identical over 9 bases. J was trimmed by 6 bases and V by 1 base; bases with no gene match: 10. This CDR3 is built from 17 residues. Per germline, CDR1 SGHDN and CDR2 FVKESK. Here the CDR3 reads CASSQVPQGARPNEQFF. The sequenced CDR3 bases are TGTGCCAGCAGCCAAGTGCCACAGGGGGCCCGCCCCAATGAG.

In regard to this clone: The DNA ends 3 residues before the CDR3 does, and the rest of the CDR3 is filled in from the germline J gene. This chain connects TRBV9 to TRBJ2-5, with 8 bases fitting TRBD2. The junction had 3 bases not matched to a gene; V was cut back by 0 bases and J by 5 bases. The CDR3 consists of 14 residues. Germline values: CDR1 SGDLS, CDR2 YYNGEE. This CDR3 reads CASSVEAGVETQYF. CDR3 bases read: TGTGCCAGCAGCGTAGAAGCGGGGGTGGAGACC.

About this clone: The CDR3 goes on 3 residues after the read ends, and that part is filled in from the germline J gene. This chain links TRBV20-1 with TRBJ2-7, with 8 bases fitting TRBD1. The CDR3 has 15 amino acids. Per the germline V gene, CDR1 is DFQATT and CDR2 is SNEGSKA (reference sequence). Trimming cost V 6 bases and J 1 base; bases outside gene matches: 11. The CDR3 loop reads CSATGARGLSYEQYF. Partial CDR3 DNA: TGCAGTGCCACGGGGGCCAGGGGGCTTTCCTACGAG.

Regarding this clone: Read coverage stops 3 residues before the CDR3 terminus; the germline J gene supplies the remainder. This chain uses TRBV10-3 with TRBJ1-4, with 9 bases fitting TRBD1. The CDR3 contains 15 residues. Germline lookup yields CDR1 ENHRY and CDR2 SYGVKD. The V and J ends lost 4 bases and 5 bases, in that order; junction bases with no gene match: 5. The CDR3 loop reads CAISVGDRDNEKLFF. The CDR3 DNA, read in part, is TGTGCCATCAGTGTCGGGGACAGGGACAATGAAAAA.